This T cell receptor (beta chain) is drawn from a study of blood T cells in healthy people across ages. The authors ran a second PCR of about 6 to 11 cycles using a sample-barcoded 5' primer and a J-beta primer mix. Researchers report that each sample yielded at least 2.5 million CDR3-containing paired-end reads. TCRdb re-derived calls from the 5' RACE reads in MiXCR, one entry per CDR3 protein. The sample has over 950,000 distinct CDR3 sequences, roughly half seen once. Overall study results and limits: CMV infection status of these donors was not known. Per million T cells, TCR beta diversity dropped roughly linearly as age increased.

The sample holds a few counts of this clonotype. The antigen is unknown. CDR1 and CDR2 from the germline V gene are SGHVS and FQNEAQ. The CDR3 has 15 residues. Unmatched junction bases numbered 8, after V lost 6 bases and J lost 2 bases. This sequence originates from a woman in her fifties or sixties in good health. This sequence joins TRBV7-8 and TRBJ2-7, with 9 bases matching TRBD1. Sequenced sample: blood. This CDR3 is CASRLQGASAYEQYF. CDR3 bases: TGTGCCAGCAGACTACAGGGGGCGTCAGCCTACGAGCAGTACTTC.